The 10 T cell receptor beta chains presented below share a single source sample, sequenced in a study of T cells in Graves' hyperthyroidism and ophthalmopathy. Using RNA transcripts as the source, TCR beta CDR3 regions were amplified. First-round RT-PCR with HTBI primers amplified the TCR CDR3 region. TCRdb recomputed calls from the multiplex PCR reads with MiXCR, one row per CDR3 protein. This sample yields about 640,000 distinct CDR3 sequences, of which roughly 20% are seen a single time; 34% belongs to the top ten. Sequenced material: blood. The receptors come from a man aged 25-45 years with Graves' ophthalmopathy.

This sequence joins TRBV11-2 and TRBJ2-1; 10 nucleotides match TRBD2. With 5 bases clipped from V and 8 bases from J, the junction kept 12 bases outside the gene matches. CDR3 length: 16 residues. Germline V CDR1 and CDR2: SGHAT, FQNNGV. In DNA form, the CDR3 reads TGTGCCAGCAGCGGGGGAGGAGCGGGAGGGCCCTATGAGCAGTTCTTC. It yields the protein CASSGGGAGGPYEQFF.

This clonotype turned up a few times. The chain is built from TRBV12-3 or TRBV12-4 and TRBJ2-7; 9 bases align to TRBD1. CDR3 length: 12 amino acids. Unmatched junction bases numbered 3, after V lost 5 bases and J lost 7 bases. The CDR3 DNA reads TGTGCCAGCAGTATCGGACAGGGGGAGCAGTACTTC. Translation: CASSIGQGEQYF.

This sequence joins TRBV28 and TRBJ1-5; D remains unclear. The V end lost 5 bases, the J end lost 14 bases, and 13 bases lay between the germline ends. Germline V gene lookup returns CDR1 MDHEN and CDR2 SYDVKM. This CDR3 has 11 residues. In DNA, the CDR3 is TGTGCCAGCAGTACTGTTGAGGAGGAGCATTTT. Protein product: CASSTVEEEHF.

In this sample, this clonotype turned up a few times. One end of the junction varies from germline; a read error may be responsible. The CDR3 loop reads CAISGAQGAQNGHTF. In nucleotides, the CDR3 is TGTGCCATCAGTGGGGCTCAGGGGGCGCAAAATGGCCACACCTTC. The chain recombines TRBV10-3 with TRBJ1-2; 8 bases map to TRBD1. CDR1 and CDR2 (germline): ENHRY, SYGVKD. The CDR3 sequence is 15 residues long.

This clonotype was counted only a few times. The chain uses TRBV6-1 and TRBJ1-1; 10 nucleotides align to TRBD1. The ends lost 0 bases at V and 10 bases at J; junction bases unmatched: 8. The CDR3 sequence is 15 residues long. Per the germline V gene, CDR1 is MNHNS and CDR2 is SASEGT. In DNA form, the CDR3 reads TGTGCCAGCAGTGAAGCTACGGACAGGGGGTACCGAGCTTTCTTT. Residues: CASSEATDRGYRAFF.

The sample holds many counts of this clonotype. In nucleotides, the CDR3 is TGCGCCAGCAGCTTGGTAGTAGGGGGACGCTATGGCTACACCTTC. Residues: CASSLVVGGRYGYTF. This rearrangement joins TRBV5-1 to TRBJ1-2, with a weak D call TRBD1 (6 bases). The ends were cut back, 0 bases at V and 4 bases at J, with 13 bases in the middle. From germline, CDR1 is SGHRS and CDR2 YFSETQ. The CDR3 consists of 15 residues.

There are many counts of this clonotype. The J gene is TRBJ2-5, the V gene TRBV28; D perhaps matches TRBD1 (6 bases). The CDR3 has 13 residues. V gave up 5 bases and J gave up 2 bases, with 9 bases separating them. The V gene's germline CDR1 is MDHEN and CDR2 SYDVKM. CDR3 nucleotide sequence: TGTGCCAGCAGTACAGGGATGCAAGAGACCCAGTACTTC. Translation gives CASSTGMQETQYF.

This clonotype was recorded many times. The genes are TRBV28 and TRBJ1-1; D is unclear. The CDR3 runs to 16 residues. Trimming left V 3 bases short and J 1 base short, with 15 bases between. The V gene's germline CDR1 is MDHEN and CDR2 SYDVKM. The CDR3 reads CASSFTPTQPNTEAFF. DNA of the CDR3: TGTGCCAGCAGTTTCACACCGACTCAGCCGAACACTGAAGCTTTCTTT.

Regarding this clonotype: A much larger clone sits a single nucleotide away, making a read error possible. V and J are TRBV28 and TRBJ1-3; D remains ambiguous. The V gene's germline CDR1 is MDHEN and CDR2 SYDVKM. The CDR3 spans 14 residues. DNA for the CDR3: TGTGCCAGTATGATACGGACCTCTGGAAACGCCATATATTTT. As protein: CASMIRTSGNAIYF. Complete variable domain (other parts from reference TRBV28 and TRBJ1-3): DVKVTQSSRYLVKRTGEKVFLECVQDMDHENMFWYRQDPGLGLRLIYFSYDVKMKEKGDIPEGYSVSREKKERFSLILESASTNQTSMYLCASMIRTSGNAIYFGEGSWLTVV.

The V and J genes are TRBV5-7 and TRBJ2-7; TRBD1 matches 9 bases. TRBV5-7 is filed as an ORF, its function uncertain. V shed 4 bases, J shed 5 bases, and the junction held 22 bases outside the gene matches. There are 19 residues in the CDR3. CDR3 residues: CASSRSGTGPGEVCHEQYF. The CDR3 DNA follows: TGTGCCAGCAGCAGATCCGGGACAGGGCCTGGGGAGGTCTGTCACGAGCAGTACTTC.